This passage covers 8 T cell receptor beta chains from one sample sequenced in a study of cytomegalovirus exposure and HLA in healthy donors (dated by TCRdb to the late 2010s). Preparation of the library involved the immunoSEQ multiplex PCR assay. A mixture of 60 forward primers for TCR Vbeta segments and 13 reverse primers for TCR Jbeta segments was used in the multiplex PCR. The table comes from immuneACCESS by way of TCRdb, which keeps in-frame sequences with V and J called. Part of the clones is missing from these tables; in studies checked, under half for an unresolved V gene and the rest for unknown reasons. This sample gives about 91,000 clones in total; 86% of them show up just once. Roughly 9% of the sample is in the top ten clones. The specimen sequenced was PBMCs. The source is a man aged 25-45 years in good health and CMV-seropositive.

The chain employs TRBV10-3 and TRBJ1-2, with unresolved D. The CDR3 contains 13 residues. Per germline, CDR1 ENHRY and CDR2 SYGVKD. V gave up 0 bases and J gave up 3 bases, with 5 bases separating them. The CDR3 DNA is TGTGCCATCAGTGAGTCACAGCACTATGGCTACACCTTC. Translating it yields CAISESQHYGYTF.

In nucleotides, the CDR3 is TGTGCCAGCTCACCGGCCGGGAGCAACACCGGGGAGCTGTTTTTT. Its protein product is CASSPAGSNTGELFF. The V call is TRBV18, the J call TRBJ2-2; maybe TRBD2 (6 bases). Germline V CDR1 and CDR2: KGHSH, LQKENI. The V end was cut by 3 bases, the J end by 2 bases, with 10 bases between. The length of the CDR3 is 15 residues.

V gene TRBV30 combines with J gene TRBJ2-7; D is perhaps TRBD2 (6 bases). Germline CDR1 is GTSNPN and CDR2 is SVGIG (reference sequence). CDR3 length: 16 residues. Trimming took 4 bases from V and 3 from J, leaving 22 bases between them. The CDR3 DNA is TGTGCCTGGACCACCAAACCTGGGGGGAAGGGCTACGAGCAGTACTTC. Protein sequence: CAWTTKPGGKGYEQYF.

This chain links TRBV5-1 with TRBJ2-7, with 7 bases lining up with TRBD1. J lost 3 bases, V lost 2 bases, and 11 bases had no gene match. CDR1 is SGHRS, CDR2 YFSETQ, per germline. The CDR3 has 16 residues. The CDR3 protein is CASSLGSIGTDYEQYF. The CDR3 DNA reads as TGCGCCAGCAGCTTAGGTTCAATCGGGACAGACTACGAGCAGTACTTC.

The CDR3 coding sequence is TGCGCCAGCAGCTTAGGGACTAGCGGGATCTACGAGCAGTACTTC. Its protein product is CASSLGTSGIYEQYF. The rearrangement uses TRBV5-1 and TRBJ2-7, with TRBD2 matching 13 bases. The CDR3 is 15 residues long. Germline-derived CDR1 and CDR2 are SGHRS and YFSETQ. After removal of 2 bases from V and 3 bases from J, the junction contained 2 bases not matched to a gene.

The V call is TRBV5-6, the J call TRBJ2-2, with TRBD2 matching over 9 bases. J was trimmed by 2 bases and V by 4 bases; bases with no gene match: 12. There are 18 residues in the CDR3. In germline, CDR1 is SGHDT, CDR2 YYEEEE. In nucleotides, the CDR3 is TGTGCCAGCAGCCCCCTTGGTAGCGGGAGTAGTAACACCGGGGAGCTGTTTTTT. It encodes CASSPLGSGSSNTGELFF. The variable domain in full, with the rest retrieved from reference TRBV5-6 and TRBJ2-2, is DAGVTQSPTHLIKTRGQQVTLRCSPKSGHDTVSWYQQALGQGPQFIFQYYEEEERQRGNFPDRFSGHQFPNYSSELNVNALLLGDSALYLCASSPLGSGSSNTGELFFGEGSRLTVL.

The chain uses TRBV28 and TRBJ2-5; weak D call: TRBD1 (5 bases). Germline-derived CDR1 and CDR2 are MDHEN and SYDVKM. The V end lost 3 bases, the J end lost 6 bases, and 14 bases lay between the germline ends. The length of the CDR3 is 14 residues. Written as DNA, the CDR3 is TGTGCCAGCAGTTTTCGTGACAGCAAGAAGACCCAGTACTTC. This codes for CASSFRDSKKTQYF.

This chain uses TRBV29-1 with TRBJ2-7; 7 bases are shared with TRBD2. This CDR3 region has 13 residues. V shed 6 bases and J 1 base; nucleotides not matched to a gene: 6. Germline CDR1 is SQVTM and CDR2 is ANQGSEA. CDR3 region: CSVAGGRSYEQYF. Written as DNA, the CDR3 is TGCAGCGTAGCCGGCGGGAGATCCTACGAGCAGTACTTC.